The T cell receptor beta chain under discussion was sequenced for a study of T cell repertoires in cytomegalovirus infection. Study summary: Use of recently identified HLA-C-restricted and well-studied HLA-B-restricted CMV epitopes was part of the study. Public TCR beta signature analysis indicated the presence of both CMV infection and matching HLA type. Study-wide findings and caveats: Ex vivo, HLA-C-restricted CMV-specific TCR beta clonotypes prevailed over the rest of the response.

The germline V and J ends were trimmed by 6 bases and 4 bases, with 15 bases remaining between them. CDR1 is MNHEY, CDR2 SVGEGT, per germline. CDR3 size: 14 residues. In its sample, this clonotype was seen many times. The antigen is undetermined. In TCRdb, the reads were re-called with MiXCR into one record per CDR3 protein. The sample lists about 900,000 distinct CDR3 sequences, less than 40% seen once, with roughly an eighth in the top ten. This material consisted of cultured CD8+ T cells from PBMCs, taken from culture after CMV antigen stimulation. This receptor was obtained from a human donor in good health (CMV status not recorded). Some clones in this sample may be carry-over from other donors' samples. The rearrangement uses TRBV6-2 or TRBV6-3 and TRBJ1-1, with a possible D match to TRBD1 (5 bases). This CDR3 is CASSYVGGGTEAFF. Here the CDR3 DNA reads TGTGCCAGCAGCTACGTTGGGGGTGGCACTGAAGCTTTCTTT.